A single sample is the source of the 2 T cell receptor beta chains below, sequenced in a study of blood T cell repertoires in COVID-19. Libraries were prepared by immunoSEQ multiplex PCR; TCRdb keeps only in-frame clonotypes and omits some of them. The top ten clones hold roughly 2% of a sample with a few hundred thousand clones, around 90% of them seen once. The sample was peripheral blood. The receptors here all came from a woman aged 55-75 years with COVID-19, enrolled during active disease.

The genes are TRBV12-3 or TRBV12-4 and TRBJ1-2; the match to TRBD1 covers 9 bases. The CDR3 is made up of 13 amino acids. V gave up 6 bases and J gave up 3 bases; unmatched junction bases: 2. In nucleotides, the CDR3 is TGTGCCAGCAGACGGACAGGGGACTATGGCTACACCTTC. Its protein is CASRRTGDYGYTF.

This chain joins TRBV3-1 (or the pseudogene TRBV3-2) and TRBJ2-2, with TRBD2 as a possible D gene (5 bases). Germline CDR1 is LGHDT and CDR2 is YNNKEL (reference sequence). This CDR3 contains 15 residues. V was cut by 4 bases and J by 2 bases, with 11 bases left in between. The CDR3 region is CASSRGLTNTGELFF. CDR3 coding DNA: TGTGCCAGCAGCCGAGGACTGACTAACACCGGGGAGCTGTTTTTT.